This T cell receptor beta chain was found in a study of T cell repertoires in cytomegalovirus infection. TCRdb itself ran the reads through MiXCR, one entry per CDR3 protein. Of around 180,000 distinct CDR3 sequences in the sample, roughly 19% were seen once. This clonotype was recorded at least ten times. The CDR3 runs to 15 residues. Trimming removed 4 bases from V and 5 bases from J; junction bases left unmatched: 5. The V gene's germline CDR1 is SGHTA and CDR2 FQGNSA. Sequences were obtained from PBMCs. The V and J genes are TRBV7-2 and TRBJ2-7; 13 bases match TRBD2. The clonotype was recovered from a human donor in good health (CMV status not recorded). Some clones in this sample may be carry-over from other donors' samples. The CDR3 here is CASSSGLAGAHEQYF. CDR3 nucleotide sequence: TGTGCCAGCAGCTCCGGACTAGCGGGAGCCCACGAGCAGTACTTC. Combining the CDR3 with reference TRBV7-2 and TRBJ2-7 gives the whole variable domain GAGVSQSPSNKVTEKGKDVELRCDPISGHTALYWYRQSLGQGLEFLIYFQGNSAPDKSGLPSDRFSAERTGGSVSTLTIQRTQQEDSAVYLCASSSGLAGAHEQYFGPGTRLTVT.